This TCR beta chain is drawn from a study of T cell clones after liver transplantation. Findings of the study overall: Rather than being deleted, graft donor-reactive T cells may have moved into the graft. Donor-reactive sequences fell more than third party-reactive ones, suggesting partial deletion.

With respect to this clone: The antigen is undetermined.

The CDR3 extends over 13 amino acids. Germline loops: CDR1 SGHDN, CDR2 FVKESK. Deletions cut 4 bases from V and 6 bases from J, with 12 bases between. Assay: immunoSEQ multiplex PCR; the TCRdb copy retains only in-frame clones and omits some. This sample yields over 50,000 clones, of which about 81% are seen a single time; about 8.9% belongs to the top ten. This TCR came from a human donor who received a liver transplant. This specimen consisted of CD4+ T cells from blood, obtained before liver transplant. The rearrangement links TRBV14 to TRBJ1-2, with D unresolved. CDR3 loop: CASSLQLRDGYTF. CDR3 bases: TGTGCCAGCAGCCTACAACTTCGAGATGGCTACACCTTC. The whole variable domain, filled in from reference TRBV14 and TRBJ1-2, reads EAGVTQFPSHSVIEKGQTVTLRCDPISGHDNLYWYRRVMGKEIKFLLHFVKESKQDESGMPNNRFLAERTGGTYSTLKVQPAELEDSGVYFCASSLQLRDGYTFGSGTRLTVV.